A selection of T cell receptor beta chains follows, all from one sample in a study of molecular identifiers for immune sequencing clone quantification. TCRdb itself ran the PCR reads through MiXCR, one entry per CDR3 protein. This table holds about 640,000 distinct CDR3 sequences, just under 20% found once. The specimen was naive CD8+ T cells from blood, with Jurkat cell RNA spiked in. All receptors derive from a human donor in good health. Some libraries in this study had Jurkat cell RNA spiked in. Each CDR3 is given with its conserved first and last residue. The order of the fields is D gene, clone size, J gene, V gene, CDR3 DNA, CDR3 protein. D genes are given only for firm matches. Clone size is shown for a subset of rows, as once, few, many or a class of expanded clone.

NA few TRBJ2-7 TRBV14 TGTGCCAGCAGCCAAGAACTGGGTTTCGGTATCTACTTCAAGCAGTACTTC CASSQELGFGIYFKQYF
NA few TRBJ2-2 TRBV4-3 TGCGCCAGCAGCCAAGATATCACACCAAACACCGGGGAGCTGTTTTTT CASSQDITPNTGELFF
NA NA TRBJ2-7 TRBV6-6 TGTGCCAGCAGTCTCGGACCGAGGGGGAACTACGAGCAGTACTTC CASSLGPRGNYEQYF
NA many TRBJ2-7 TRBV7-6 TGTGCCAGCAGCTTGGGACGCGGGTGGTACGAGCAGTACTTC CASSLGRGWYEQYF
NA NA TRBJ1-1 TRBV19 TGTGCCAGTAGCCCGGACGGCAAGAACACTGAAGCTTTCTTT CASSPDGKNTEAFF
NA many TRBJ1-2 TRBV28 TGTGCCAGCAGCTGGGACATACTTTCCCCTGGCTATGGCTACACCTTC CASSWDILSPGYGYTF
TRBD1 many TRBJ1-1 TRBV27 TGTGCCAGCAGTAGGCAGGGGGCGCACACTGAAGCTTTCTTT CASSRQGAHTEAFF
NA many TRBJ2-3 TRBV4-1 TGCGCCAGCAGCCCCTTTGTTGACAGCCCTAGCACAGATACGCAGTATTTT CASSPFVDSPSTDTQYF
TRBD2 many TRBJ2-5 TRBV7-9 TGTGCCAGCAGTCAAGTAGCGGGAGTTCGGGAGACCCAGTACTTC CASSQVAGVRETQYF
NA few TRBJ2-1 TRBV7-9 TGTGCCAGCAGTATAGACTACAATGAGCAGTTCTTC CASSIDYNEQFF
NA many TRBJ1-4 TRBV30 TGTGCCTGGAGTGTTGGAAGCTCTAATGAAAAACTGTTTTTT CAWSVGSSNEKLFF
TRBD2 NA TRBJ2-1 TRBV27 TGTGCCAGCAGTTGGCGGGGGGGGTCCTACAATGAGCAGTTCTTC CASSWRGGSYNEQFF
NA many TRBJ1-1 TRBV5-4 TGTGCCAGCACCCAACTGGACCGCTTGAACACTGAAGCTTTCTTT CASTQLDRLNTEAFF
NA few TRBJ2-7 TRBV19 TGTGCCAGTAGTATCGAGGGCAGGACCCTGGAGCAGTACTTC CASSIEGRTLEQYF
TRBD2 few TRBJ2-1 TRBV9 TGTGCCAGCAGCGCCCGTCCGGGACTACGGGTCCCTGAGCAGTTCTTC CASSARPGLRVPEQFF
NA many TRBJ2-2 TRBV29-1 TGCAGCGTTCCTAGGTCAGGGCCAGCCGGGGAGCTGTTTTTT CSVPRSGPAGELFF
NA many TRBJ2-7 TRBV20-1 TGCAGTGCTAGTGGGGGGATCTCCTACGAGCAGTACTTC CSASGGISYEQYF
TRBD1 many TRBJ2-3 TRBV28 TGTGCCAGCAGCTTACCCGGGACAGGGTCGGCAGATACGCAGTATTTT CASSLPGTGSADTQYF
TRBD1 many TRBJ2-7 TRBV9 TGTGCCAGCAGCGAGGGACAGAACGAGCAGTACTTC CASSEGQNEQYF
NA many TRBJ2-1 TRBV2 TGTGCCAGCAGTCCGGGACCCCACAATGAGCAGTTCTTC CASSPGPHNEQFF
NA many TRBJ1-5 TRBV5-6 TGTGCCAGCAGCTTAGGGAGTTGGAGCAATCAGCCCCAGCATTTT CASSLGSWSNQPQHF
NA many TRBJ2-2 TRBV6-5 TGTGCCACCACCCCCGACTCCATCGGGGAGCTGTTTTTT CATTPDSIGELFF
TRBD2 many TRBJ2-5 TRBV12-5 TGTGCTAGTGGTTTGGACCAGCGGGGGGCCGGACAAGAGACCCAGTACTTC CASGLDQRGAGQETQYF
NA few TRBJ1-3 TRBV5-1 TGCGCCAGCAGCTTGGGCGGGGTCCACTCTGGAAACACCATATATTTT CASSLGGVHSGNTIYF
TRBD1 few TRBJ1-4 TRBV5-1 TGCGCCAGCAGTTGGACAGGGACGGCTAATGAAAAACTGTTTTTT CASSWTGTANEKLFF
TRBD2 NA TRBJ2-3 TRBV7-9 TGTGCCAGCAGCTCGACGGGGGGGACTAGCGAGGGGAAGGCAGATACGCAGTATTTT CASSSTGGTSEGKADTQYF
NA many TRBJ2-5 TRBV5-4 TGTGCCAGCAGCCTATGGCAGACCAGTCAAGAGACCCAGTACTTC CASSLWQTSQETQYF
TRBD2 many TRBJ2-3 TRBV7-3 TGTGCCAGCAGTTCTCTAGCGGGAGGAGCAGATACGCAGTATTTT CASSSLAGGADTQYF
TRBD1 NA TRBJ1-2 TRBV4-1 TGCGCCAGCAGCCAAGAGGAGGGGGCGTTTGTGGGGAACTATGGCTACACCTTC CASSQEEGAFVGNYGYTF
TRBD1 many TRBJ2-7 TRBV4-2 TGTGCCAGCAGTCCCAGATTGGGACAGCGCTACGAGCAGTACTTC CASSPRLGQRYEQYF
NA many TRBJ2-7 TRBV6-1 TGTGCCAGCAGAAGCGGACCCCCCTACGAGCAGTACTTC CASRSGPPYEQYF
TRBD2 NA TRBJ2-7 TRBV29-1 TGCAGCGTTGAACTGAGGACTAGCGCATCCTACGAGCAGTACTTC CSVELRTSASYEQYF
NA many TRBJ2-7 TRBV20-1 TGCAGTGCTAGGGTGGACACCTCCTACGAGCAGTACTTC CSARVDTSYEQYF
NA many TRBJ2-7 TRBV20-1 TGCAGTGCTAGACGGAGGGAATCCTACGAGCAGTACTTC CSARRRESYEQYF
NA NA TRBJ1-2 TRBV6-5 TGTGCCAGCGGTTGCTCGGCAGTCAAAGCTAACTATGGCTACACCTTC CASGCSAVKANYGYTF
NA many TRBJ2-1 TRBV20-1 TGCAGTGCTAGACTAGCGTTGGAGCAGTTCTTC CSARLALEQFF
NA many TRBJ1-2 TRBV7-9 TGTGCCAGCAGCTTAATCCAGGAGAACTATGGCTACACCTTC CASSLIQENYGYTF
NA few TRBJ1-6 TRBV27 TGTGCCAGCAGCTCCGGGACGATTAATTCACCCCTCCACTTT CASSSGTINSPLHF
NA many TRBJ2-3 TRBV20-1 TGCAGTGCTAGTGGGCGGGAAGGAACAGATACGCAGTATTTT CSASGREGTDTQYF
NA many TRBJ2-3 TRBV4-3 TGCGCCAGCAGCCAAGATTTGGACACCACGTTCGGGTATTTT CASSQDLDTTFGYF
NA many TRBJ2-2 TRBV4-1 TGCGCCAGCAGGCATGAACCGGCGCGGGGCAGCACCGGGGAGCTGTTTTTT CASRHEPARGSTGELFF